Listed here are 8 T cell receptor beta chains from one sample, sequenced in a study of CD8 T cells in ankylosing spondylitis (dated by TCRdb to about 2017). Library generation was performed with 5' RACE. TCRdb lists the instrument as Illumina HiSeq 2500. The public reads were reanalyzed by TCRdb: fastp trimming at Q25, MiXCR alignment, in-frame beta chains only. Duplicate CDR3 protein sequences are folded into a single record with the most common DNA and genes. The table for this sample lists about 340,000 distinct CDR3 sequences; 20% of them were counted only once. Around 13% of the sample is in the top ten clones. Sequencing was carried out using blood, either unsorted or a sorted T cell fraction (not recorded which). The receptor source for this set is a male donor with ankylosing spondylitis or in good health (not recorded which).

The chain combines TRBV4-1 with TRBJ2-5; D could derive from TRBD1 or TRBD2 (6 bases each). The CDR3 runs 16 residues. Deletions cut 4 bases from V and 5 bases from J, with 20 bases between. Germline V gives CDR1 MGHRA, CDR2 YSYEKL. In nucleotides, the CDR3 is TGCGCCAGCAGCCCTCGGGATTTGGGGGGCCTGGAGACCCAGTACTTC. This encodes CASSPRDLGGLETQYF.

This clonotype showed up just a few times. The chain recombines TRBV20-1 with TRBJ2-3, with no clear D. Germline CDR1 and CDR2: DFQATT and SNEGSKA (reference sequence). Trimming shortened V by 2 bases and J by 4 bases, and 13 bases separated the two germline ends. CDR3 length: 14 residues. CDR3 nucleotide sequence: TGCAGTGCTAGAATGGCCCAATGGGCAGATACGCAGTATTTT. Translating gives CSARMAQWADTQYF.

The chain is built from TRBV7-9 and TRBJ1-4; 8 bases are shared with TRBD1. The length of the CDR3 is 15 residues. The V and J ends lost 5 bases and 2 bases, in that order; junction bases with no gene match: 4. CDR1 SEHNR and CDR2 FQNEAQ come from the germline V gene (reference sequence). CDR3 residues: CASSLTGGTNEKLFF. CDR3 nucleotides: TGTGCCAGCAGCCTAACAGGGGGTACTAATGAAAAACTGTTTTTT.

This clonotype was observed a few times. The chain links TRBV12-3 or TRBV12-4 to TRBJ1-1; D remains unclear. The CDR3 sequence is 14 residues long. The V end was cut by 3 bases, the J end by 6 bases, with 14 bases between. The CDR3 loop is CASSFNPPGAEAFF. The CDR3 nucleotides are TGTGCCAGCAGTTTTAACCCTCCTGGAGCTGAAGCTTTCTTT.

In its sample, this clonotype was seen a few times. The chain couples TRBV7-9 to TRBJ1-1, with D unclear. CDR1 is SEHNR, CDR2 FQNEAQ, per germline (reference sequence). The CDR3 sequence is 15 residues long. V gave up 2 bases and J gave up 0 bases, with 10 bases separating them. CDR3 amino acids: CASSLSGLMNTEAFF. For the CDR3, the DNA is TGTGCCAGCAGCTTATCGGGTCTAATGAACACTGAAGCTTTCTTT.

The V call is TRBV29-1, the J call TRBJ2-1; 7 bases are a match to TRBD2. Germline V gene data show CDR1 as SQVTM and CDR2 as ANQGSEA. V lost 4 bases, J lost 7 bases, and 7 bases stayed unmatched. This CDR3 spans 13 amino acids. The CDR3 coding sequence is TGCAGCGTTGGGTCAGGGAGGGATAATGAGCAGTTCTTC. It specifies CSVGSGRDNEQFF.

V is TRBV4-1 and J is TRBJ1-1, with D unclear. Trimming shortened V by 3 bases and J by 3 bases, and 2 bases separated the two germline ends. The V gene's germline CDR1 is MGHRA and CDR2 YSYEKL. This CDR3 has 11 residues. CDR3 bases: TGCGCCAGCAGCCAGGACACTGAAGCTTTCTTT. Its translation is CASSQDTEAFF.

V gene TRBV11-2 combines with J gene TRBJ2-7; possibly TRBD1 or TRBD2 for D (5 bases each). The CDR3 runs 15 residues. V was pared by 0 bases and J by 2 bases, with 11 bases between. Germline V CDR1 and CDR2: SGHAT, FQNNGV. CDR3 in DNA: TGTGCCAGCAGCTTAGATTGGGACGGGGCCTACGAGCAGTACTTC. Translation: CASSLDWDGAYEQYF.